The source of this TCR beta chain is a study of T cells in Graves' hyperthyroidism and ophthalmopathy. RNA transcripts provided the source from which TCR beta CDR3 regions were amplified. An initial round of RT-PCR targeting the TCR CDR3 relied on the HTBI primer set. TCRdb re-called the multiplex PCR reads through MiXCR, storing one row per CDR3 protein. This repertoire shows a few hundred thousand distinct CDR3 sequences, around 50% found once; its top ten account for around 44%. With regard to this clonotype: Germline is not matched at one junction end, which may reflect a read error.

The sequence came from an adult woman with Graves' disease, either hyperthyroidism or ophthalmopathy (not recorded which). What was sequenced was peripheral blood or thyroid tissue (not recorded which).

DNA for the CDR3: TGTAGCGCCAATAGCGGGAGGTTCGGCGAGCAGTACTTC. Encoded protein: CSANSGRFGEQYF. This chain links TRBV29-1 with TRBJ2-7, with 10 bases fitting TRBD2. CDR1 and CDR2 from the germline V gene are SQVTM and ANQGSEA. The CDR3 is 13 amino acids.